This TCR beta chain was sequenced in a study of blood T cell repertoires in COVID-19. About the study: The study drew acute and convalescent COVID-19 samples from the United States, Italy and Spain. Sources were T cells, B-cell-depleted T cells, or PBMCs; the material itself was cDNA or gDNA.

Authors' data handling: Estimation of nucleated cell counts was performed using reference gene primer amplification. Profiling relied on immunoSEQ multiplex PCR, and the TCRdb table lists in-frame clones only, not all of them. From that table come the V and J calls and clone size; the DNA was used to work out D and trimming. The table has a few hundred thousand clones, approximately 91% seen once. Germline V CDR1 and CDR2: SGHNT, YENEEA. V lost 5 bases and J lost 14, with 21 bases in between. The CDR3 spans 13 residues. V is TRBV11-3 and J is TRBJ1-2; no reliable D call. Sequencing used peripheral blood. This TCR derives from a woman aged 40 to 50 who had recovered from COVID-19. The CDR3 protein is CASSATGGSGSTF. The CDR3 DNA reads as TGTGCCAGCAGCGCAACGGGAGGCTCTGGCTCGACCTTC.